The 22 T cell receptor beta chains below were found in one sample sequenced in a study of T cells after yellow fever vaccination. Using its own MiXCR run on the 5' RACE reads, TCRdb lists one record per CDR3 protein. The data show some 350,000 distinct CDR3 sequences, approximately 4% seen once. Sequences were derived from PBMCs, sampled 5 days after the yellow fever booster vaccination. The receptors derive from a man younger than 35 who received the YFV17D yellow fever vaccine.

This clonotype was detected only a few times. The gene calls are TRBV28 and TRBJ2-2, with TRBD1 identical over 8 bases. The trim removed 4 bases at V and 3 bases at J, leaving 4 bases unmatched. CDR1 is MDHEN, CDR2 SYDVKM, per germline. The CDR3 covers 15 residues. The CDR3 region is CASSSGGSDTGELFF. CDR3 sequence (DNA): TGTGCCAGCAGTTCAGGGGGCTCGGACACCGGGGAGCTGTTTTTT.

Points on this clonotype: This may stem from a read error, because a much larger clone lies one nucleotide away. The V gene is TRBV29-1, the J gene TRBJ2-3; either TRBD1 or TRBD2 may supply D (5 bases each). The CDR3 is 13 residues long. Trimming left V 4 bases short and J 4 bases short, with 12 bases between. Germline V gene lookup returns CDR1 SQVTM and CDR2 ANQGSEA. CDR3 in amino acids: CSVAALGADTQYF. Here the CDR3 DNA reads TGCAGCGTTGCCGCCCTGGGGGCAGATACGCAGTATTTT.

This clonotype was seen more than once but under ten times. The V call is TRBV5-1, the J call TRBJ1-2; no clear D. Trimming cost V 1 base and J 3 bases, with 7 bases left between them. The CDR3 covers 13 residues. Germline V gene lookup returns CDR1 SGHRS and CDR2 YFSETQ. CDR3 in amino acids: CASSLNGYYGYTF. CDR3 bases: TGCGCCAGCAGCTTGAACGGTTACTATGGCTACACCTTC.

In its sample, this clonotype was seen many times. The chain links TRBV4-1 to TRBJ1-5, with no clear D. Deletions cut 4 bases from V and 1 base from J, with 11 bases between. The CDR3 runs 15 residues. Germline V gives CDR1 MGHRA, CDR2 YSYEKL. CDR3 in DNA: TGCGCCAGCAGCCGGAGGGCTGTGAGCAATCAGCCCCAGCATTTT. This translates into CASSRRAVSNQPQHF.

This clonotype was seen only a few times. This chain uses TRBV12-3 or TRBV12-4 with TRBJ1-6; TRBD1 is a possible D gene (6 bases). The CDR3 extends over 14 amino acids. V lost 6 bases and J lost 5, with 11 bases in between. Written as DNA, the CDR3 is TGTGCCAGCAGGGCGGGGACAAATAATTCACCCCTCCACTTT. Translating it yields CASRAGTNNSPLHF.

CDR3 bases: TGCGCCAGCAGCGACGACAGGGGCACCGGGGAGCTGTTTTTT. Amino acid sequence: CASSDDRGTGELFF. This chain joins TRBV5-1 and TRBJ2-2; 8 bases line up with TRBD1. V gave up 4 bases and J gave up 4 bases; unmatched junction bases: 3. The CDR3 contains 14 residues. The germline gives CDR1 SGHRS, CDR2 YFSETQ.

This clonotype was counted ten times or more. The V gene is TRBV5-1, the J gene TRBJ2-1, with D perhaps being TRBD1 or TRBD2 (5 bases each). Trimming pared 4 bases from V and 10 bases from J, leaving 9 bases between. This CDR3 has 11 residues. Germline CDR1 and CDR2: SGHRS and YFSETQ. In nucleotides, the CDR3 is TGCGCCAGCAGCGTCGGGACCGAGCAGTTCTTC. Its translation: CASSVGTEQFF.

The chain employs TRBV27 and TRBJ1-1, with D perhaps matching TRBD1 (6 bases). Trimming removed 2 bases from V and 2 bases from J, with 12 bases in between. This CDR3 is 15 amino acids long. Germline CDR1 is MNHEY and CDR2 is SMNVEV (reference sequence). CDR3 sequence: CASSLDFRGNTEAFF. Written as DNA, the CDR3 is TGTGCCAGCAGTTTAGACTTCAGGGGCAACACTGAAGCTTTCTTT.

This clonotype was counted many times. The chain links TRBV5-1 to TRBJ1-1, with 10 bases that match TRBD1. The V and J ends lost 4 bases and 7 bases, in that order; junction bases with no gene match: 4. This CDR3 has 13 residues. Germline assignment: CDR1 SGHRS and CDR2 YFSETQ. CDR3 DNA: TGCGCCAGCAGCAAGGGACAGGGGTTTGAAGCTTTCTTT. As protein: CASSKGQGFEAFF.

The J gene is TRBJ1-2, the V gene TRBV30, with a possible D match to TRBD1 (6 bases). CDR3 length equals 14 residues. Germline CDR1 GTSNPN, CDR2 SVGIG (reference sequence). Trimming took off 2 bases at V and 8 bases at J, with 18 bases between the two ends. The CDR3 region is CAWSPEWAGVGYTF. In DNA, the CDR3 is TGTGCCTGGAGTCCGGAATGGGCAGGGGTCGGCTACACCTTC. The complete variable domain, with remaining parts taken from reference TRBV30 and TRBJ1-2, reads SQTIHQWPATLVQPVGSPLSLECTVEGTSNPNLYWYRQAAGRGLQLLFYSVGIGQISSEVPQNLSASRPQDRQFILSSKKLLLSDSGFYLCAWSPEWAGVGYTFGSGTRLTVV.

The genes are TRBV9 and TRBJ1-4, with D perhaps TRBD1 (5 bases). CDR1 is SGDLS, CDR2 YYNGEE, per germline. V lost 7 bases, J lost 7 bases, and 14 bases lay in between. The CDR3 contains 13 residues. The DNA of the CDR3 is TGTGCCAGCGGGGGACGGATCGGTGAAAAACTGTTTTTT. Translated: CASGGRIGEKLFF.

This clonotype has more than one count but fewer than ten. This chain links TRBV5-1 with TRBJ2-5; no clear D. Trimming pared 0 bases from V and 4 bases from J, leaving 7 bases between. Germline V lookup: CDR1 SGHRS, CDR2 YFSETQ. The CDR3 has 13 amino acids. CDR3 residues: CASSLENRETQYF. CDR3 DNA sequence: TGCGCCAGCAGCTTGGAAAACAGAGAGACCCAGTACTTC.

This clonotype was recorded a few times. The chain joins TRBV27 to TRBJ2-1, with D perhaps matching TRBD2 (5 bases). Germline V gives CDR1 MNHEY, CDR2 SMNVEV (reference sequence). V lost 3 bases to trimming and J lost 5 bases, with 20 bases between them. This CDR3 has 17 amino acids. CDR3 region: CASSFSGTGNPNNEQFF. CDR3 sequence (DNA): TGTGCCAGCAGTTTCTCGGGAACCGGGAACCCTAACAATGAGCAGTTCTTC.

This clonotype appeared a few times. This chain uses TRBV7-2 with TRBJ2-2, with 8 bases matching TRBD1. The trim removed 3 bases at V and 4 bases at J, leaving 4 bases unmatched. The CDR3 totals 15 residues. Germline assignment: CDR1 SGHTA and CDR2 FQGNSA. The CDR3: CASSFRGLGTGELFF. The CDR3 DNA reads as TGTGCCAGCAGCTTCAGGGGGCTCGGCACCGGGGAGCTGTTTTTT.

This clonotype turned up a few times. The chain recombines TRBV6-2 or TRBV6-3 with TRBJ2-1, with D possibly matching TRBD1 (6 bases). Trimming removed 5 bases from V and 2 bases from J, with 13 bases in between. This CDR3 is built from 15 residues. CDR1 and CDR2 (germline): MNHEY, SVGEGT. The CDR3 sequence is CASSQDSLPYNEQFF. The CDR3 DNA is TGTGCCAGCAGTCAGGACAGTCTCCCCTACAATGAGCAGTTCTTC.

The chain has TRBV19 and TRBJ1-4; no clear D. CDR1 LNHDA and CDR2 SQIVND come from the germline V gene (reference sequence). V dropped 3 bases and J dropped 11 bases, with 10 bases sitting between them. There are 12 residues in the CDR3. CDR3 sequence (DNA): TGTGCCAGTAGTATGGGAAGAGGTAAACTGTTTTTT. This gives the protein CASSMGRGKLFF.

The V call is TRBV6-5, the J call TRBJ2-1; 9 bases are a match to TRBD2. The V segment lost 3 bases and the J segment 4 bases; nucleotides outside the gene matches: 4. The CDR3 spans 15 residues. CDR1 and CDR2 (germline): MNHEY, SVGAGI. CDR3 DNA: TGTGCCAGCAGTTATAGCGGGGGCCTATACAATGAGCAGTTCTTC. Protein product: CASSYSGGLYNEQFF.

This clonotype was recorded a few times. The V and J genes are TRBV11-2 and TRBJ2-1, with D unresolved. The CDR3 extends over 14 amino acids. V was shortened by 2 bases and J by 5 bases, with 10 bases between the two germline ends. Germline-derived CDR1 and CDR2 are SGHAT and FQNNGV. CDR3 protein: CASSLLAGNNEQFF. CDR3 sequence (DNA): TGTGCCAGCAGCTTACTTGCAGGTAACAATGAGCAGTTCTTC.

This clonotype occurred many times. The chain uses TRBV7-3 and TRBJ2-5; TRBD2 might be the D (6 bases). Trimming removed 5 bases from V and 5 bases from J, with 12 bases in between. The germline V gene has CDR1 SGHTA and CDR2 FQGTGA. The CDR3 extends over 13 amino acids. CDR3: CASSRLVEETQYF. The CDR3 DNA is TGTGCCAGCAGCCGACTAGTTGAGGAGACCCAGTACTTC.

This clonotype has more than one count but fewer than ten. J is TRBJ2-2 and V is TRBV29-1, with unresolved D. Germline CDR1 reads SQVTM; CDR2 reads ANQGSEA. Trimming removed 4 bases at V and 6 bases at J, with 9 bases between. The CDR3 runs to 12 residues. CDR3 region: CSVVMGSGELFF. In DNA, the CDR3 is TGCAGCGTTGTAATGGGGTCCGGGGAGCTGTTTTTT.

This clonotype was counted between two and nine times. The genes are TRBV5-1 and TRBJ1-5; D is uncertain. Germline values: CDR1 SGHRS, CDR2 YFSETQ. V was pared by 2 bases and J by 4 bases, with 10 bases between. This CDR3 is 14 amino acids long. The CDR3 nucleotides are TGCGCCAGCAGCTTCGAAGGGCTAAATCAGCCCCAGCATTTT. Its translation: CASSFEGLNQPQHF.

The table lists this clonotype with a few counts. This chain connects TRBV21-1 to TRBJ1-5. TRBV21-1 is tagged as a pseudogene. CDR3 length: 15 amino acids. This chain's CDR3 is CASSKGPPVNQPQHF. CDR3 in DNA: TGTGCCAGCAGCAAAGGTCCTCCGGTCAATCAGCCCCAGCATTTT.